These 4 T cell receptor beta chains came from one sample sequenced in a study of identical twins (TCRdb year 2016). The receptor library was made with 5' RACE. Sequenced on an Illumina HiSeq 2000. The raw public data were reprocessed by TCRdb itself: fastp quality trimming at Q25, MiXCR clonotype calling, in-frame beta chains only. Records with the same CDR3 protein are collapsed into one entry carrying the most frequent genes and DNA. Here the sample has approximately 500,000 distinct CDR3 sequences; roughly 15% occur a single time. About 0.47% of the sample rests with the top ten. The same data also went into a second study, on yellow fever vaccine responses in identical twins.

The sequencing sample was made of CD4+ T cells sorted from blood. These receptors all come from a woman under 30 in good health.

This clonotype was observed many times. The chain carries TRBV5-1 and TRBJ1-1; 7 bases map to TRBD1. CDR1 and CDR2 from the germline V gene are SGHRS and YFSETQ. V gave up 1 base and J gave up 1 base; unmatched junction bases: 10. There are 17 residues in the CDR3. The CDR3 DNA follows: TGCGCCAGCAGCTTGATAGGTTCGGGACAGTCGAACACTGAAGCTTTCTTT. It encodes CASSLIGSGQSNTEAFF.

This clonotype was counted between two and nine times. The chain combines TRBV12-3 or TRBV12-4 with TRBJ2-3; 11 nucleotides agree with TRBD2. The CDR3 has 14 amino acids. Trimming took 8 bases from V and 8 from J; bases not matched to a gene: 9. The CDR3 DNA reads as TGTGCCAGCCAAACTAGCGGGGGAGTCGGTACGCAGTATTTT. Its protein is CASQTSGGVGTQYF.

The chain carries TRBV11-2 and TRBJ2-1; D call uncertain. The CDR3 runs 12 residues. The V end was cut by 0 bases, the J end by 8 bases, with 5 bases between. The germline CDR1 and CDR2 sequences are SGHAT and FQNNGV. The CDR3 DNA is TGTGCCAGCAGCTTAGATCGCTATGAGCAGTTCTTC. Encoded protein: CASSLDRYEQFF.

The chain is built from TRBV5-1 and TRBJ1-2; D is undetermined. The CDR3 contains 14 residues. Per the germline V gene, CDR1 is SGHRS and CDR2 is YFSETQ. With 6 bases removed from V and 5 bases from J, the gap between germline ends came to 17 bases. CDR3 sequence reads: CASTPGSGHYGYTF. In DNA, the CDR3 is TGCGCCAGCACGCCGGGGTCCGGCCATTATGGCTACACCTTC.